The 28 T cell receptor beta chains below come from one sample, sequenced in a study of tumor-infiltrating lymphocytes in primary liver carcinoma. Unsorted whole blood yielded blood RNA, and germline DNA was extracted as well. The researchers produced TCR beta cDNA from about 510 ng total RNA with a constant-region primer. A slightly modified ARM-PCR protocol with three nested multiplex PCR rounds produced these TCR beta libraries. The study ran its first two PCR rounds for approximately 10 cycles each, using TRBV1-TRBV30 forward primers and a C-beta reverse primer. TCRdb re-analysed the multiplex PCR reads in MiXCR, keeping a single row per CDR3 protein. Seen here are around 330,000 distinct CDR3 sequences, 58% observed once, and the top ten hold over 15%. Specimen: peripheral blood. Receptors were obtained from a young woman with primary liver carcinoma and hepatitis B virus infection.

In regard to this clonotype: A single base separates this from a much larger clone, so it may be a read error. The chain has TRBV29-1 and TRBJ2-3; 7 positions agree with TRBD1. CDR1 SQVTM and CDR2 ANQGSEA come from the germline V gene. The CDR3 has 16 residues. CDR3 amino acids: CSVEPGQATGTDMQYF. CDR3 in DNA: TGCAGCGTTGAACCCGGACAGGCGACTGGCACAGATATGCAGTATTTT.

On this clonotype: A junction end diverges from the germline sequence, so it may reflect a read error. The V call is TRBV11-2, the J call TRBJ1-1; no clear D. This CDR3 has 13 residues. Germline-derived CDR1 and CDR2 are SGHAT and FQNNGV. The CDR3 nucleotides are TGTGTCAGCAGCTATGATCGGAACCCTGAAGCTTTCTTT. Translated, it gives CVSSYDRNPEAFF.

Turning to this clonotype: At one of its ends the junction is not consistent with the germline gene, which may arise from a read error. The V gene is TRBV11-3, the J gene TRBJ2-1, with TRBD2 identical over 8 bases. Per the germline V gene, CDR1 is SGHNT and CDR2 is YENEEA. The CDR3 loop spans 15 amino acids. The CDR3 loop reads CASSLGAGGYNEQPF. The CDR3 DNA follows: TGTGCCAGCAGCTTAGGGGCGGGGGGCTACAATGAGCAGCCCTTC. Supplemented by reference TRBV11-3 and TRBJ2-1, the full variable domain reads EAGVVQSPRYKIIEKKQPVAFWCNPISGHNTLYWYLQNLGQGPELLIRYENEEAVDDSQLPKDRFSAERLKGVDSTLKIQPAELGDSAVYLCASSLGAGGYNEQPFGPGTRLTVL.

On this clonotype: A single base separates this from a much larger clone, so it may be a read error. The chain carries TRBV6-2 or TRBV6-3 and TRBJ2-5; D is unresolved. The CDR3 totals 15 residues. Germline CDR1 is MNHEY and CDR2 is SVGEGT. CDR3 residues: CASSFITRRQETRYF. The CDR3 DNA is TGTGCCAGCAGTTTCATTACCCGGAGACAAGAGACCCGGTACTTC.

As concerns this clonotype: Mismatch with germline at one junction end may stem from a read error. The chain links TRBV12-3 or TRBV12-4 to TRBJ1-2; D is unresolved. This CDR3 is 12 amino acids long. As DNA, the CDR3 is TGTGCCAGCAGCCTTAGGCCTCCTGGCTACATCTTC. It codes for CASSLRPPGYIF.

This clonotype was seen many times. The rearrangement uses TRBV29-1 and TRBJ2-2, with D possibly matching TRBD1 (6 bases). CDR1 and CDR2 (germline): SQVTM, ANQGSEA. The CDR3 sequence is 13 residues long. Between the trimmed V and J ends, which lost 7 bases and 0 bases, there was a span of 9 bases. Here the CDR3 reads CSARTANTGELFF. DNA of the CDR3: TGCAGCGCTAGGACAGCGAACACCGGGGAGCTGTTTTTT.

The rearrangement joins TRBV12-3 or TRBV12-4 to TRBJ2-7; no clear D gene. The germline V and J ends were trimmed by 7 bases and 0 bases, with 10 bases remaining between them. The length of the CDR3 is 13 residues. The CDR3 bases are TGTGCCAGCAATTGGGCCAGCTCCTACGAGCAGTACTTC. Translated: CASNWASSYEQYF.

On this clonotype itself: This sequence may be a read error, since a much larger clone differs from it by one base. This chain joins TRBV6-2 or TRBV6-3 and TRBJ2-7, with TRBD1 as a possible D gene (6 bases). CDR3 size: 14 residues. Germline V gene sequence: CDR1 MNHEY, CDR2 SVGEGT. The CDR3 region is CASSSGTPPYKQYF. CDR3 coding DNA: TGTGCCAGCAGTTCCGGGACACCTCCCTACAAGCAGTACTTC.

The chain couples TRBV12-3 or TRBV12-4 to TRBJ2-3, with D perhaps assigned TRBD1 or TRBD2 (5 bases each). The CDR3 has 16 amino acids. Between the trimmed V and J ends, which lost 5 bases and 2 bases, there was a span of 17 bases. CDR3 in amino acids: CASSLGVVQNTDTQYF. DNA of the CDR3: TGTGCCAGCAGTCTGGGGGTGGTGCAAAACACAGATACGCAGTATTTT.

With regard to this clonotype: The junction departs from germline at one end; a sequencing error may be responsible. The gene calls are TRBV12-3 or TRBV12-4 and TRBJ2-3; 7 bases are a match to TRBD2. This CDR3 is 16 amino acids long. CDR3 DNA: TGTGTCAGCAGTTTAAATGGACTAGGGGCAAGAGATACGCAGTATTTT. Its protein product is CVSSLNGLGARDTQYF.

This chain joins TRBV6-4 and TRBJ1-2, with TRBD1 matching over 8 bases. Germline values: CDR1 MRHNA, CDR2 SNTAGT. The CDR3 has 12 amino acids. V dropped 10 bases and J dropped 5; count of bases not matched to a gene: 6. CDR3 nucleotides: TGTGCCAACGGACAGGGAGGGTATGGCTACACCTTC. Its protein is CANGQGGYGYTF.

The V and J genes are TRBV11-2 and TRBJ2-1; 13 positions match TRBD2. The CDR3 consists of 15 residues. The V gene's germline CDR1 is SGHAT and CDR2 FQNNGV. Trimming cost V 5 bases and J 8 bases; bases outside gene matches: 6. CDR3 nucleotide sequence: TGTGCCAGCAGCATAGGGACTAGCGGGATTGATGAGCAGTTCTTC. Amino acid sequence: CASSIGTSGIDEQFF.

CDR3 coding DNA: TGCAGCGCTCAAGGAAGCTCCTACGAGCAGTACTTC. This gives the protein CSAQGSSYEQYF. The chain joins TRBV29-1 to TRBJ2-7; D is unclear. CDR1 is SQVTM and CDR2 is ANQGSEA in the germline V gene. The length of the CDR3 is 12 residues. Trimming took off 7 bases at V and 0 bases at J, with 10 bases between the two ends.

Regarding this clonotype: One end of the junction is discordant with germline, which a read error may explain. This chain uses TRBV13 with TRBJ2-7; 10 nucleotides agree with TRBD2. CDR1 is PRHDT and CDR2 is FYEKMQ in the germline V gene (reference sequence). The CDR3 spans 15 residues. CDR3 nucleotide sequence: TGTGCCAGCAGCCGAACTAGCGGGACCTTCTACGAGCAATGCTTC. It codes for CASSRTSGTFYEQCF.

On this clonotype itself: Just one base apart from a much larger clone, this may be a read error. The chain links TRBV24-1 to TRBJ2-1; a weak D match, TRBD2 (6 bases). V was shortened by 6 bases and J by 1 base, with 9 bases between the two germline ends. The CDR3 is made up of 14 amino acids. In germline, CDR1 is KGHDR, CDR2 SFDVKD. As DNA, the CDR3 is TGTGCCACCAGTCCTAGCGTGTCCTACAATGAGCAGTTCTTC. Translating it yields CATSPSVSYNEQFF.

The chain carries TRBV12-3 or TRBV12-4 and TRBJ2-7, with a tentative D call TRBD1 (6 bases). This CDR3 comprises 12 residues. V shed 8 bases and J shed 11 bases, with 19 bases lying between them. CDR3 sequence: CASGSARGSKYF. For the CDR3, the DNA is TGTGCCAGCGGTTCGGCAAGGGGGAGTAAGTACTTC.

This clonotype occurred once. The junction and the germline gene differ at one end; a read error may be behind it. V is TRBV28 and J is TRBJ2-7; D might be TRBD2 (5 bases). Per germline, CDR1 MDHEN and CDR2 SYDVKM. CDR3 length: 14 amino acids. For the CDR3, the DNA is TGTGCCTGCAGTTTACGGCAGACTACCTACGAGCAGTACTTC. This encodes CACSLRQTTYEQYF.

The J gene is TRBJ2-1, the V gene TRBV5-5, with 11 bases aligning to TRBD2. V was pared by 1 base and J by 4 bases, with 7 bases of the junction left unmatched. Germline V gives CDR1 SGHKS, CDR2 YYEKEE (reference sequence). This CDR3 comprises 17 residues. CDR3 loop: CASSLQVGTSGYNEQFF. The CDR3 DNA reads as TGTGCCAGCAGCTTGCAGGTTGGGACTAGCGGTTACAATGAGCAGTTCTTC.

This clonotype was seen a handful of times. The rearrangement links TRBV7-9 to TRBJ2-7; perhaps TRBD1 as D (5 bases). The CDR3 is made up of 12 amino acids. CDR1 is SEHNR and CDR2 is FQNEAQ in the germline V gene (reference sequence). V was shortened by 6 bases and J by 6 bases, with 12 bases between the two germline ends. CDR3: CASSYIRGEQYF. The CDR3 DNA is TGTGCCAGCAGTTACATTAGGGGCGAGCAGTACTTC.

The chain carries TRBV4-1 and TRBJ1-1; possibly TRBD1 for D (6 bases). The germline V gene encodes CDR1 MGHRA and CDR2 YSYEKL. V lost 4 bases and J lost 5, with 20 bases in between. The CDR3 runs to 16 residues. CDR3 in DNA: TGCGCCAGCAGCCCCCGTTACAGGTCAGGGGCGACTGAAGCTTTCTTT. This translates into CASSPRYRSGATEAFF.

This clonotype has a single count. Since a much larger clone is just one base distant, this may be a read error. This sequence joins TRBV29-1 and TRBJ1-1; TRBD1 aligns across 7 bases. Germline-derived CDR1 and CDR2 are SQVTM and ANQGSEA. V dropped 4 bases and J dropped 7; count of bases not matched to a gene: 6. The CDR3 totals 12 residues. CDR3 nucleotides: TGCAGCGTTGGAGGGTGGGACAGTGAAGCTTTCTTT. Translated, it gives CSVGGWDSEAFF.

This clonotype was counted between two and nine times. The genes are TRBV7-9 and TRBJ1-5; TRBD1 agrees at 10 bases. The junction had 5 bases not matched to a gene; V was cut back by 5 bases and J by 7 bases. Looked up from germline, CDR1 is SEHNR and CDR2 is FQNEAQ (reference sequence). The length of the CDR3 is 14 residues. For the CDR3, the DNA is TGTGCCAGCAGCCCAGGACAGGGGGAACAGCCCCAGCATTTT. Translation gives CASSPGQGEQPQHF.

About this clonotype itself: Being one base from a much bigger clone, this may be a read error. The CDR3 ends on some other residue instead of the conserved phenylalanine or tryptophan, so this is likely a read error. This chain links TRBV29-1 with TRBJ1-1, with D hard to call. Per the germline V gene, CDR1 is SQVTM and CDR2 is ANQGSEA. The CDR3 covers 13 residues. Between the trimmed V and J ends, which lost 4 bases and 7 bases, there was a span of 16 bases. The CDR3 nucleotides read TGCAGCGTTGCTTACGGGCAGGAGGTTGAAGCTTTCATT. As protein: CSVAYGQEVEAFI.

Comment on this clonotype: A much bigger clone sits one base away, suggesting this may be a read error. The V and J genes are TRBV4-1 and TRBJ2-1; perhaps D is TRBD1 or TRBD2 (7 bases each). The CDR3 runs 16 residues. Germline lookup yields CDR1 MGHRA and CDR2 YSYEKL. The CDR3 nucleotides read TGCGCCAGCAGCCAAGTAGGGGGGGGAGGGGGCACTGAGCAGTCCTTC. This encodes CASSQVGGGGGTEQSF.

For this clonotype: Being one base from a much bigger clone, this may be a read error. The chain links TRBV12-3 or TRBV12-4 to TRBJ1-4; a possible D gene is TRBD1 (5 bases). The CDR3 runs to 14 residues. The CDR3 here is CASSPSGHHEILFF. CDR3 bases: TGTGCCAGCAGTCCGTCAGGGCATCATGAAATACTGTTTTTT.

This clonotype was counted at least ten times. One end of the junction is discordant with germline, which a read error may explain. The genes are TRBV6-1 and TRBJ2-7; 8 bases line up with TRBD1. CDR1 is MNHNS, CDR2 SASEGT, per germline. The length of the CDR3 is 14 residues. CDR3 sequence (DNA): TGCGCCAGCAGCGGCGGACAGGGTTCCTACGAGCAGTACTTC. Protein: CASSGGQGSYEQYF.

The J gene is TRBJ2-1, the V gene TRBV7-8; maybe TRBD2 (6 bases). The CDR3 spans 16 residues. Trimming took 6 bases from V and 2 from J, leaving 17 bases between them. Germline CDR1 SGHVS, CDR2 FQNEAQ. The CDR3 DNA sequence: TGTGCCAGCAGTCAAAAGCGGGCCGTCCCCTACAATGAGCAGTTCTTC. This translates into CASSQKRAVPYNEQFF.

The CDR3 DNA follows: TGTGCCAGTGGGGGGACGGAAAATTCACCCCTCCACTTT. Its translation is CASGGTENSPLHF. The chain has TRBV2 and TRBJ1-6, with a weak D call TRBD1 (5 bases). This CDR3 region has 13 residues. V was cut by 9 bases and J by 7 bases, with 13 bases left in between. CDR1 and CDR2 (germline): SNHLY, FYNNEI.